These 14 T cell receptor beta chains originate from one sample sequenced in a study of blood T cells in healthy people across ages. The authors ran a second PCR of about 6 to 11 cycles using a sample-barcoded 5' primer and a J-beta primer mix. One entry per CDR3 protein, called by TCRdb with MiXCR from the 5' RACE reads. The data hold about 720,000 distinct CDR3 sequences, with around 25% observed a single time. This sample also appeared in a second study, on T cells of mothers and their children.

The sequencing input was blood. The origin of the receptors is a boy aged 10-17 years in good health.

This clonotype was seen more than once but under ten times. One end of the junction fails to match germline, which may point to a read error. The V and J genes are TRBV5-1 and TRBJ1-2; weak D call: TRBD1 (5 bases). CDR3 length: 12 amino acids. CDR1 SGHRS and CDR2 YFSETQ come from the germline V gene. The chain's CDR3 is CASSLEQGPPIF. CDR3 DNA: TGCGCCAGCAGCTTGGAGCAGGGTCCCCCTATCTTC.

Concerning this clonotype: One end of the junction fails to match germline, which may point to a read error. This sequence joins TRBV7-2 and TRBJ2-5; D is perhaps TRBD2 (5 bases). Looked up from germline, CDR1 is SGHTA and CDR2 is FQGNSA. The CDR3 loop spans 18 amino acids. The DNA of the CDR3 is TGTGCCAGCAGCCCGGCAAACATAGCGCGCGCGTTCCAAGGGACCCAGTACTTC. Translation gives CASSPANIARAFQGTQYF.

The genes are TRBV28 and TRBJ1-4; D may be TRBD1 (5 bases). This CDR3 comprises 16 residues. The germline gives CDR1 MDHEN, CDR2 SYDVKM. V was shortened by 5 bases and J by 3 bases, with 16 bases between the two germline ends. Written as DNA, the CDR3 is TGTGCCAGCAGTCCCCACCGACGGGGGGCTAATGAAAAACTGTTTTTT. Its protein is CASSPHRRGANEKLFF.

This clonotype was counted a few times. The J gene is TRBJ1-4, the V gene TRBV3-1; D remains unclear. This CDR3 contains 15 residues. Trimming pared 4 bases from V and 4 bases from J, leaving 13 bases between. CDR1 is LGHDT and CDR2 is YNNKEL in the germline V gene (reference sequence). Here the CDR3 DNA reads TGTGCCAGCAGCCGCCGGGGAAGTTATAATGAAAAACTGTTTTTT. Translation gives CASSRRGSYNEKLFF.

The J gene is TRBJ1-1, the V gene TRBV4-2; 11 bases are a match to TRBD1. Trimming at V came to 6 bases and at J to 4 bases, leaving 10 bases not matched to a gene. Germline-derived CDR1 and CDR2 are LGHNA and YNFKEQ. The CDR3 has 16 residues. CDR3: CASRPGQGGFVTEAFF. CDR3 DNA sequence: TGTGCCAGCAGGCCGGGACAGGGGGGTTTTGTCACTGAAGCTTTCTTT.

V is TRBV12-3 or TRBV12-4 and J is TRBJ2-3; D gene unclear. The CDR3 spans 12 residues. The V and J ends lost 3 bases and 11 bases respectively, with 12 bases between them. The CDR3 DNA follows: TGTGCCAGCAGTTTTAGGGCAGATGTGCAGTATTTT. Translating gives CASSFRADVQYF.

V and J are TRBV5-1 and TRBJ2-5, with D perhaps given as TRBD1 or TRBD2 (5 bases each). Near its end, the DNA agrees better with TRBJ2-1, so the J call may be wrong. Germline V gene lookup returns CDR1 SGHRS and CDR2 YFSETQ. The CDR3 has 14 residues. CDR3 sequence: CASRGDQTYNEQFF. The DNA for the CDR3 is TGCGCCAGCAGGGGGGACCAGACCTACAATGAGCAGTTCTTC.

The chain carries TRBV28 and TRBJ2-5; D perhaps matches TRBD2 (6 bases). The J call may not be correct, given that the DNA end is closer to TRBJ2-7. The germline V gene has CDR1 MDHEN and CDR2 SYDVKM. This CDR3 comprises 15 residues. The CDR3 nucleotides are TGTGCCAGCAGTCCCCGAGGAGGGAGCTCCTACGAGCAGTACTTC. Translation gives CASSPRGGSSYEQYF.

The J gene is TRBJ1-4, the V gene TRBV5-5; D remains unclear. V was trimmed by 2 bases and J by 7 bases, leaving 15 bases between them. Per germline, CDR1 SGHKS and CDR2 YYEKEE (reference sequence). CDR3 length: 15 amino acids. The CDR3, as DNA: TGTGCCAGCAGCTTTCATTGGGAGGGTCGTGAAAAACTGTTTTTT. Amino acids: CASSFHWEGREKLFF.

The V and J genes are TRBV6-2 or TRBV6-3 and TRBJ2-2; weak D call: TRBD2 (6 bases). Germline assignment: CDR1 MNHEY and CDR2 SVGEGT. Trimming took 2 bases from V and 4 from J, leaving 8 bases between them. There are 14 residues in the CDR3. In DNA form, the CDR3 reads TGTGCCAGCAGTTACACCGGGGGCACCGGGGAGCTGTTTTTT. Translated, it gives CASSYTGGTGELFF.

The chain recombines TRBV9 with TRBJ1-1; D remains unclear. CDR3 length: 14 residues. Germline-derived CDR1 and CDR2 are SGDLS and YYNGEE. Deletions cut 0 bases from V and 2 bases from J, with 8 bases between. CDR3: CASSVAEDNTEAFF. DNA for the CDR3: TGTGCCAGCAGCGTAGCGGAAGACAACACTGAAGCTTTCTTT.

Worth noting for this clonotype: The junction does not match germline at one end; this may be a read error. This chain joins TRBV7-2 and TRBJ1-2, with 12 bases fitting TRBD1. This CDR3 region has 14 residues. The germline gives CDR1 SGHTA, CDR2 FQGNSA. This CDR3 reads CAGSYTGTGGVHTF. As DNA, the CDR3 is TGTGCCGGCAGTTATACCGGGACAGGGGGCGTCCACACCTTC.

J is TRBJ2-4 and V is TRBV29-1; perhaps TRBD2 as D (6 bases). The CDR3 runs 13 residues. The germline V gene encodes CDR1 SQVTM and CDR2 ANQGSEA. V was pared by 7 bases and J by 6 bases, with 16 bases between. DNA for the CDR3: TGCAGCGGATCCGCTGCCGGGAGAAACATTCAGTACTTC. Translation gives CSGSAAGRNIQYF.

The table lists this clonotype with many counts. The V gene is TRBV20-1, the J gene TRBJ1-2; a weak D match, TRBD1 (5 bases). V shed 5 bases and J shed 8 bases, with 12 bases lying between them. Germline CDR1 DFQATT, CDR2 SNEGSKA (reference sequence). This CDR3 is built from 11 residues. The CDR3 nucleotides are TGCAGTGCTTCCGGCGGGGGGGGCTACACCTTC. This encodes CSASGGGGYTF.